This entry is about one T cell receptor beta chain. Its antigen is currently unknown. A read error may explain this, as a much larger clone is one base away. The data originate from a study of T cells in Graves' hyperthyroidism and ophthalmopathy. Findings and limits, study-wide: The model forecast ophthalmopathy, anticipating it by a median roughly 6.3 months before onset.

The CDR3 loop spans 14 amino acids. V lost 7 bases, J lost 7 bases, and 8 bases stayed unmatched. Looked up from germline, CDR1 is MDHEN and CDR2 is SYDVKM. Regions amplified from RNA transcripts were the TCR beta CDR3 regions. HTBI primers were employed in a first-round RT-PCR of the TCR CDR3. TCRdb reprocessed the multiplex PCR reads via MiXCR and lists one record per CDR3 protein. The sample yields approximately 330,000 distinct CDR3 sequences, over 20% seen once. Sequencing was carried out using blood. The receptor was isolated from a woman in her forties or fifties with Graves' hyperthyroidism. The chain joins TRBV28 to TRBJ1-5; 9 bases line up with TRBD1. The CDR3 bases are TGTGCCAGCAACCGGACAGGGGCGGGACAGCCCCAGCATTTT. This translates into CASNRTGAGQPQHF.